The 10 T cell receptor beta chains below come from one sample, sequenced in a study of blood T cells in healthy people across ages. A J-beta primer mix and a sample-barcoded 5' primer were used in a second PCR of roughly 6 to 12 cycles. MiXCR, applied by TCRdb to the 5' RACE reads, yields one record per CDR3 protein. The sample has hundreds of thousands of distinct CDR3 sequences; 48% are singletons. The sample was blood. The receptors shown here come from a young man in good health.

The genes are TRBV20-1 and TRBJ2-1; 13 bases are a match to TRBD2. The germline V gene has CDR1 DFQATT and CDR2 SNEGSKA (reference sequence). V dropped 8 bases and J dropped 1; count of bases not matched to a gene: 8. CDR3 size: 16 residues. Written as DNA, the CDR3 is TGCAGTCTGCGGACTAGCGGGAGAGGGTCCTACAATGAGCAGTTCTTC. Residues: CSLRTSGRGSYNEQFF.

The chain employs TRBV27 and TRBJ1-1; D call uncertain. V gave up 7 bases and J gave up 6 bases, with 15 bases separating them. The CDR3 contains 13 residues. Germline-derived CDR1 and CDR2 are MNHEY and SMNVEV (reference sequence). The CDR3 DNA reads as TGTGCCAGCATGGTAGGTCTCGGCGCTGAAGCTTTCTTT. Translation gives CASMVGLGAEAFF.

The J gene is TRBJ1-1, the V gene TRBV6-2 or TRBV6-3, with 8 bases fitting TRBD1. This CDR3 contains 14 residues. CDR1 and CDR2 (germline): MNHEY, SVGEGT. The V and J ends lost 5 bases and 0 bases, in that order; junction bases with no gene match: 2. Here the CDR3 reads CASSRQGLNTEAFF. The DNA for the CDR3 is TGTGCCAGCAGTCGACAGGGGCTGAACACTGAAGCTTTCTTT.

The rearrangement joins TRBV11-2 to TRBJ2-1; D may be TRBD1 or TRBD2 (5 bases each). The germline CDR1 and CDR2 sequences are SGHAT and FQNNGV. The CDR3 has 18 amino acids. The V and J ends lost 6 bases and 0 bases respectively, with 21 bases between them. CDR3 amino acids: CASRRDLRGGISYNEQFF. CDR3 DNA: TGTGCCAGCAGGAGGGATTTAAGGGGTGGGATCTCCTACAATGAGCAGTTCTTC.

Regarding this clonotype: One end of the junction is discordant with germline, which a read error may explain. This sequence joins TRBV12-3 or TRBV12-4 and TRBJ2-3; D gene uncertain. The CDR3 extends over 12 amino acids. The chain's CDR3 is CASRQRADTQYF. The CDR3 DNA is TGTGCCAGCAGACAGAGAGCAGATACGCAATATTTT.

The chain carries TRBV27 and TRBJ1-5, with D possibly being TRBD1 (6 bases). V was clipped by 2 bases and J by 11 bases, with 16 bases between them. Germline V CDR1 and CDR2: MNHEY, SMNVEV (reference sequence). This CDR3 is 14 amino acids long. As DNA, the CDR3 is TGTGCCAGCAGTTTAACAGGGAGTGGTGGCGCCCAGCATTTT. Translated: CASSLTGSGGAQHF.

Here the CDR3 reads CSALPASGVYNEQFF. DNA of the CDR3: TGCAGTGCTCTCCCGGCTAGCGGGGTTTACAATGAGCAGTTCTTC. The J gene is TRBJ2-1, the V gene TRBV20-1, with 9 bases identical to TRBD2. Germline V gene sequence: CDR1 DFQATT, CDR2 SNEGSKA (reference sequence). After removal of 5 bases from V and 4 bases from J, the junction contained 9 bases not matched to a gene. CDR3 length equals 15 residues.

The V call is TRBV7-9, the J call TRBJ2-3; 13 bases fit TRBD2. The CDR3 totals 20 residues. J was trimmed by 0 bases and V by 2 bases; bases with no gene match: 11. Germline-derived CDR1 and CDR2 are SEHNR and FQNEAQ (reference sequence). CDR3 nucleotide sequence: TGTGCCAGCAGCTTACCCAGACTAGCGGGGGGCGAGACTAGCACAGATACGCAGTATTTT. Translating it yields CASSLPRLAGGETSTDTQYF.

The chain couples TRBV9 to TRBJ1-3; unclear D gene. Trimming pared 4 bases from V and 1 base from J, leaving 6 bases between. This CDR3 has 13 residues. The germline CDR1 and CDR2 sequences are SGDLS and YYNGEE. The CDR3 sequence: CASSQNSGNTIYF. In DNA, the CDR3 is TGTGCCAGCAGCCAAAATTCTGGAAACACCATATATTTT.

The chain employs TRBV6-6 and TRBJ2-1, with TRBD2 identical over 12 bases. The end of the DNA is better explained by TRBJ2-7, so the J call may be wrong. Germline V lookup: CDR1 MNHNY, CDR2 SVGAGI (reference sequence). The CDR3 contains 15 residues. CDR3 residues: CASTRTSGGYFEQYF. DNA of the CDR3: TGTGCCAGCACCCGAACTAGCGGGGGGTATTTTGAGCAGTACTTC.